One and the same sample provided the 8 T cell receptor beta chains below, sequenced in a study of CD8+ T cells in alopecia areata. The sequencing template was cDNA reverse transcribed from extracted RNA. Only in-frame clones appear in the TCRdb table, and some are missing; sequencing was by immunoSEQ multiplex PCR. The data hold 200,000 to 250,000 clones, with 67% observed a single time. The sequences come from CD4+ T cells sorted from blood, collected at week 0. These receptors were obtained from a human donor with alopecia areata.

The chain carries TRBV29-1 and TRBJ1-5; 7 bases fit TRBD1. V lost 5 bases, J lost 3 bases, and 7 bases stayed unmatched. The CDR3 extends over 14 amino acids. In germline, CDR1 is SQVTM, CDR2 ANQGSEA. The chain's CDR3 is CSVSAGGLNQPQHF. The CDR3, as DNA: TGCAGCGTTTCGGCAGGGGGGCTCAATCAGCCCCAGCATTTT. The variable domain in full, with the rest retrieved from reference TRBV29-1 and TRBJ1-5, is SAVISQKPSRDICQRGTSLTIQCQVDSQVTMMFWYRQQPGQSLTLIATANQGSEATYESGFVIDKFPISRPNLTFSTLTVSNMSPEDSSIYLCSVSAGGLNQPQHFGDGTRLSIL.

The chain has TRBV19 and TRBJ2-3; D is undetermined. Germline V lookup: CDR1 LNHDA, CDR2 SQIVND (reference sequence). The V gene lost 7 bases and the J gene lost 2 bases, with 16 bases spanning the gap. This CDR3 has 15 residues. The CDR3, as DNA: TGTGCCAGTACCCTGAAAGCGAGCAACACAGATACGCAGTATTTT. Translation gives CASTLKASNTDTQYF. Supplemented by reference TRBV19 and TRBJ2-3, the full variable domain reads DGGITQSPKYLFRKEGQNVTLSCEQNLNHDAMYWYRQDPGQGLRLIYYSQIVNDFQKGDIAEGYSVSREKKESFPLTVTSAQKNPTAFYLCASTLKASNTDTQYFGPGTRLTVL.

V gene TRBV2 combines with J gene TRBJ1-6; TRBD1 might be the D (5 bases). Trimming removed 3 bases from V and 7 bases from J, with 10 bases in between. Germline CDR1 SNHLY, CDR2 FYNNEI. The CDR3 extends over 14 amino acids. The CDR3 DNA reads TGTGCCAGCAGTGATCAGGGTTGGAATTCACCCCTCCACTTT. It yields the protein CASSDQGWNSPLHF.

This rearrangement joins TRBV7-6 to TRBJ1-2, with 7 bases matching TRBD1. The germline V gene has CDR1 SGHVS and CDR2 FNYEAQ. The CDR3 runs to 13 residues. V lost 4 bases and J lost 8; bases outside the gene matches: 7. This chain's CDR3 is CASSSGTDLGYTF. The CDR3 coding sequence is TGTGCCAGCAGCTCCGGGACAGATCTGGGCTACACCTTC.

This clone has only a few counts. This chain joins TRBV7-2 and TRBJ1-2; D might be TRBD1 (5 bases). The CDR3 is 16 amino acids. V lost 5 bases to trimming and J lost 0 bases, with 16 bases between them. Germline CDR1 SGHTA, CDR2 FQGNSA. The CDR3 protein is CASSNGPGRTNYGYTF. DNA for the CDR3: TGTGCCAGCAGCAACGGACCGGGACGAACTAACTATGGCTACACCTTC.

The chain joins TRBV30 to TRBJ1-5, with D possibly matching TRBD1 (6 bases). The CDR3 is 14 amino acids. Trimming removed 6 bases at V and 3 bases at J, with 15 bases between. The V gene's germline CDR1 is GTSNPN and CDR2 SVGIG (reference sequence). Here the CDR3 reads CACRGGQHNQPQHF. The CDR3 DNA reads as TGTGCCTGCCGGGGGGGGCAGCACAATCAGCCCCAGCATTTT. The complete variable domain, with remaining parts taken from reference TRBV30 and TRBJ1-5, reads SQTIHQWPATLVQPVGSPLSLECTVEGTSNPNLYWYRQAAGRGLQLLFYSVGIGQISSEVPQNLSASRPQDRQFILSSKKLLLSDSGFYLCACRGGQHNQPQHFGDGTRLSIL.

This clone was seen many times. This chain's CDR3 is CASSQDRDGLGFNQPQHF. CDR3 bases: TGCGCCAGCAGCCAAGACAGGGACGGGCTCGGCTTCAATCAGCCCCAGCATTTT. V is TRBV4-1 and J is TRBJ1-5; perhaps TRBD1 as D (5 bases). V dropped 0 bases and J dropped 3 bases, with 18 bases sitting between them. There are 18 residues in the CDR3. CDR1 and CDR2 from the germline V gene are MGHRA and YSYEKL.

This rearrangement joins TRBV25-1 to TRBJ1-5; TRBD1 agrees at 8 bases. Unmatched junction bases numbered 7, after V lost 3 bases and J lost 3 bases. CDR1 is MGHDK, CDR2 SYGVNS, per germline. This CDR3 has 16 residues. The CDR3 loop reads CASSDGWTGNNQPQHF. In DNA form, the CDR3 reads TGTGCCAGCAGTGATGGGTGGACAGGGAACAATCAGCCCCAGCATTTT.